The clone carrying this T cell receptor (beta chain) was detected only a few times. The antigen is undetermined. The data are from a study of T cell repertoires in cytomegalovirus infection. Study information: Both recently identified HLA-C-restricted and well-studied HLA-B-restricted CMV epitopes were used in the study. Matching HLA type, along with CMV infection, was indicated by public TCR beta signatures.

Germline loops: CDR1 MNHEY, CDR2 SMNVEV (reference sequence). The ends were cut back, 0 bases at V and 9 bases at J, with 15 bases in the middle. This CDR3 spans 15 amino acids. Study outcomes and limitations: Clonotype analysis showed dominance of the ex vivo response by HLA-C-restricted CMV-specific TCR beta clonotypes. Frequencies of public TCR beta families were cumulated, and this identified carriers of CMV plus the relevant HLA.

TCRdb reprocessed the reads with MiXCR, giving one entry per CDR3 protein. The sample lists approximately 910,000 distinct CDR3 sequences; less than 40% were seen once. The TCR was taken from a human donor in good health (CMV status not recorded). Some clones in this sample may be carry-over from other donors' samples. The genes are TRBV27 and TRBJ2-1; D is perhaps TRBD1 (7 bases). Sequences were derived from cultured CD8+ T cells from PBMCs, sampled from culture after CMV antigen stimulation. CDR3 protein: CASSLSRRGRGEQFF. As DNA, the CDR3 is TGTGCCAGCAGTTTATCGAGGAGGGGGCGCGGTGAGCAGTTCTTC.